A selection of T cell receptor beta chains follows, all from one sample in a study of beta chain features in type 1 diabetes. Clones were sequenced by immunoSEQ multiplex PCR, and TCRdb holds only the in-frame ones, with some missing. The sample consists of about 170,000 clones, around 8% of them appearing once. The specimen sequenced was central memory CD4+ T cells from blood. Receptors were obtained from a woman aged 40 to 55 with type 1 diabetes. Both conserved end residues are part of each CDR3. D genes are given only for firm matches. Not all rows give a size; the values are once, few, many and, for expanded clones, a class.

TRBV9	few	16	TRBD2	TRBJ2-1	CASSSGGALLNNEQFF	TGTGCCAGCAGCTCGGGAGGAGCCCTACTTAACAATGAGCAGTTCTTC
TRBV18	few	15	.	TRBJ1-1	CASSLGLPRNTEAFF	TGTGCCAGCTCCCTAGGTCTCCCTCGGAACACTGAAGCTTTCTTT
TRBV7-2	.	17	TRBD2	TRBJ2-3	CASSFRLAGDGTDTQYF	TGTGCCAGCAGCTTCCGACTAGCGGGAGATGGCACAGATACGCAGTATTTT
TRBV15	few	17	.	TRBJ1-1	CATSRDRGVPMNTEAFF	TGTGCCACCAGCAGAGATCGCGGGGTGCCGATGAACACTGAAGCTTTCTTT
TRBV5-1	.	13	TRBD1	TRBJ2-5	CASSRTGWETQYF	TGCGCCAGCAGTCGGACAGGGTGGGAGACCCAGTACTTC
TRBV10-3	many	13	.	TRBJ2-7	CAISGDSSSEQYF	TGTGCCATCAGTGGGGACTCGTCTAGCGAGCAGTACTTC
TRBV21-1	.	12	.	TRBJ2-7	CASRPRAYEQYF	TGTGCCAGCAGACCCAGGGCCTACGAGCAGTACTTC
TRBV10-3	.	16	.	TRBJ2-2	CAISARGGSNTGELFF	TGTGCCATCAGTGCCCGTGGAGGATCGAACACCGGGGAGCTGTTTTTT
TRBV18	.	14	.	TRBJ2-3	CASSPPGGADTQYF	TGTGCCAGCTCACCACCGGGAGGCGCAGATACGCAGTATTTT
TRBV11-2	many	14	.	TRBJ1-1	CASSLEIGGTEAFF	TGTGCCAGCAGCTTAGAGATAGGGGGCACTGAAGCTTTCTTT
TRBV2	.	14	.	TRBJ2-7	CASSKGREGYEQYF	TGTGCCAGCAGCAAAGGCAGGGAAGGATACGAGCAGTACTTC
TRBV7-7	many	14	.	TRBJ2-2	CASSLDIGTGELFF	TGTGCTAGCAGCTTAGACATCGGGACCGGGGAGCTGTTTTTT
TRBV27	.	14	.	TRBJ2-1	CASSPRGRGNEQFF	TGTGCCAGCAGTCCCAGGGGTCGGGGCAATGAGCAGTTCTTC
TRBV5-4	.	16	TRBD2	TRBJ2-1	CASSQRIAGGRNEQFF	TGTGCCAGCAGCCAGAGGATAGCGGGAGGGAGGAATGAGCAGTTCTTC
TRBV7-2	.	14	.	TRBJ2-2	CASRPDRNTGELFF	TGTGCCAGCAGACCCGACAGAAACACCGGGGAGCTGTTTTTT
TRBV7-2	.	15	TRBD1	TRBJ2-3	CASSLAGQGYDTQYF	TGTGCCAGCAGCTTAGCGGGACAGGGCTACGATACGCAGTATTTT
TRBV6-6	few	14	TRBD1	TRBJ2-1	CAANRDRGFNEQFF	TGTGCCGCCAATAGGGACAGGGGGTTCAATGAGCAGTTCTTC
TRBV2	.	13	TRBD1	TRBJ2-1	CASIKDRGNEQFF	TGTGCCAGCATTAAGGACAGGGGGAATGAGCAGTTCTTC
TRBV5-4	many	15	TRBD1	TRBJ2-1	CASSSKTGAYNEQFF	TGTGCCAGCAGCTCGAAAACAGGGGCCTACAATGAGCAGTTCTTC
TRBV15	few	16	.	TRBJ1-2	CATSRDLRGNRDGYTF	TGTGCCACCAGCAGAGATCTCAGGGGTAACAGAGATGGCTACACCTTC
TRBV29-1	many	12	.	TRBJ1-2	CSVEEMEGGYTF	TGCAGCGTTGAGGAAATGGAGGGTGGCTACACCTTC
TRBV10-3	few	14	.	TRBJ2-1	CAISGGGSYNEQFF	TGTGCCATCAGCGGCGGAGGCTCCTACAATGAGCAGTTCTTC
TRBV7-9	many	16	TRBD1	TRBJ2-2	CASSHPQGTNTGELFF	TGTGCCAGCAGCCATCCACAGGGGACGAACACCGGGGAGCTGTTTTTT
TRBV7-3	few	17	TRBD1	TRBJ2-3	CASSSDPTGVSTDTQYF	TGTGCCAGCAGCTCCGACCCGACAGGGGTCAGCACAGATACGCAGTATTTT
TRBV29-1	few	14	.	TRBJ2-5	CSVELELQQETQYF	TGCAGCGTTGAGTTAGAACTCCAACAAGAGACCCAGTACTTC
TRBV9	.	13	TRBD2	TRBJ2-1	CASSTRGGFEQFF	TGTGCCAGCAGCACCCGCGGGGGTTTTGAGCAGTTCTTC
TRBV5-1	.	13	.	TRBJ1-2	CASSFGQGYGYTF	TGCGCCAGCAGCTTCGGACAAGGATATGGCTACACCTTC
TRBV5-1	.	14	.	TRBJ2-3	CASSLGQKVDTQYF	TGCGCCAGCAGCTTGGGACAGAAGGTAGATACGCAGTATTTT
TRBV7-2	few	12	.	TRBJ1-5	CASSVPQQPQHF	TGTGCCAGCAGCGTCCCCCAACAGCCCCAGCATTTT
TRBV28	many	14	.	TRBJ2-1	CASSLAGVRGEQFF	TGTGCCAGCAGTTTAGCAGGGGTCCGGGGTGAGCAGTTCTTC
TRBV7-3	.	15	TRBD1	TRBJ2-7	CASSLTGQGPDEQYF	TGTGCCAGCAGCTTAACGGGACAGGGCCCGGACGAGCAGTACTTC
TRBV6-6	.	14	.	TRBJ2-7	CASSYEQGGGEQYF	TGTGCCAGCAGTTACGAACAGGGAGGGGGTGAGCAGTACTTC
TRBV28	.	12	TRBD1	TRBJ1-1	CASRGQRTEAFF	TGTGCCAGCAGGGGACAGAGGACTGAAGCTTTCTTT
TRBV29-1	.	17	TRBD1	TRBJ2-7	CSVVFGMGTGDPYEQYF	TGCAGCGTTGTATTCGGGATGGGGACAGGGGACCCCTACGAGCAGTACTTC
TRBV14	.	15	TRBD1	TRBJ1-4	CASSRMGQGAEKLFF	TGTGCCAGCAGCCGCATGGGACAGGGGGCAGAAAAACTGTTTTTT
TRBV5-8	.	15	.	TRBJ2-2	CASSLGSGLTGELFF	TGTGCCAGCAGCTTGGGATCCGGGTTGACCGGGGAGCTGTTTTTT
TRBV5-1	few	15	TRBD2	TRBJ2-1	CASSLVLAGPNEQFF	TGCGCCAGCAGCTTGGTTCTAGCGGGCCCCAATGAGCAGTTCTTC
TRBV28	few	15	TRBD1	TRBJ2-3	CASSFRRTGRDTQYF	TGTGCCAGCAGTTTTCGTCGGACAGGGCGAGATACGCAGTATTTT
TRBV9	.	13	TRBD2	TRBJ2-7	CASSVTLADEQYF	TGTGCCAGCAGCGTTACACTAGCGGACGAGCAGTACTTC
TRBV18	.	15	.	TRBJ2-7	CASSPGGSGGYEQYF	TGTGCCAGCTCACCAGGGGGCTCGGGGGGTTACGAGCAGTACTTC